These T cell receptor beta chains were read from a single sample in a study of human T cells and chemical hapten exposure. MiXCR, run by TCRdb on the RACE reads, gives a single entry per CDR3 protein. Among approximately 350,000 distinct CDR3 sequences listed, 5.5% to 8% were seen once. The sample was whole blood, taken in connection with sensitization to the hapten diphenylcyclopropenone (DPC). The receptors originated from a woman under 30 with alopecia areata. Some clones in this sample may be carry-over from other donors' samples. Each CDR3 is given with its conserved first and last residue. The D gene is left open where the match is weak. Clone size is not always given. Where it is, it says once, few, many or a class for expanded clones.

V gene	D gene	J gene	clone size	CDR3 DNA	CDR3 protein
TRBV6-2/TRBV6-3	-	TRBJ2-2	many	TGTGCCAGCAGTAGATCCGGGACATATAACACCGGGGAGCTGTTTTTT	CASSRSGTYNTGELFF
TRBV5-1	-	TRBJ1-1	few	TGCGCCAGCAGCTTGGACTGGGGACGAGGCACTGAAGCTTTCTTT	CASSLDWGRGTEAFF
TRBV28	-	TRBJ1-6	few	TGTGCCAGCAGCCCACCTGCGACGGGGGATTCACCCCTCCACTTT	CASSPPATGDSPLHF
TRBV11-2	-	TRBJ2-3	-	TGTGCCAGCAGCGCCGTAGGACTGTACACAGATACGCAGTATTTT	CASSAVGLYTDTQYF
TRBV7-2	-	TRBJ2-3	many	TGTGCCAGCAGCTTATATAGGTATCCAGATACGCAGTATTTT	CASSLYRYPDTQYF
TRBV4-1	-	TRBJ2-5	-	TGCGCCAGCAGCCCTCCCGGGACTCAAGAGACCCAGTACTTC	CASSPPGTQETQYF
TRBV6-5	-	TRBJ1-4	-	TGTGCCAGCAGTTACTCGACGGGGGCGGAAAAACTGTTTTTT	CASSYSTGAEKLFF
TRBV6-1	-	TRBJ2-3	few	TGTGCCAGCAATTTAGCGGGCACAGATACGCAGTATTTT	CASNLAGTDTQYF
TRBV7-2	-	TRBJ2-3	many	TGTGCCAGCAGCTTAGATGCGACTAGTGCGGGAAGGACGCAGTATTTT	CASSLDATSAGRTQYF
TRBV29-1	-	TRBJ1-1	-	TGCAGCGCTGAAGCAACAGCCCGGAGCACTGAAGCTTTCTTT	CSAEATARSTEAFF
TRBV29-1	-	TRBJ1-6	-	TGCAGCGTTCAGAACCCGGGTTCACCCCTCCACTTT	CSVQNPGSPLHF
TRBV6-1	-	TRBJ2-2	few	TGTGCCAGCTGTTCTAGTCGGGGGTACACCGGGGAGCTGTTTTTT	CASCSSRGYTGELFF
TRBV5-6	-	TRBJ1-5	few	TGTGCCAGCAGCCTTGGGAACAGCCCTAGCAATCAACCCCAGCTTTTT	CASSLGNSPSNQPQLF
TRBV2	TRBD2	TRBJ2-7	few	TGTGCCAGCAGTGGGGAGGGACTTCGCTACGAGCAGTACTTC	CASSGEGLRYEQYF
TRBV18	TRBD1	TRBJ2-7	many	TGTGCCAGCTCACTAAGGACAGGGGATTCCTACGAGCAGTACTTC	CASSLRTGDSYEQYF
TRBV5-1	-	TRBJ2-1	many	TGCGCCAGCGGCCCTTGGGGGAGCTCCTACAATGAGCAGTTCTTC	CASGPWGSSYNEQFF
TRBV5-5	-	TRBJ1-2	-	TGTGCCAGCAGTATTGGGGGAGGGATTTATGGCTACACCTTC	CASSIGGGIYGYTF
TRBV6-5	-	TRBJ1-6	-	TGTGCCAGCAGTTACGGGGTACTATATAATTCACCCCTCCACTTT	CASSYGVLYNSPLHF
TRBV5-1	-	TRBJ2-2	few	TGCGCCAGCAGCTTTCCTATTCCTGAGAGGACACTCCGGCAAGAGGACACCGGGGAGCTGTTTTTT	CASSFPIPERTLRQEDTGELFF
TRBV18	TRBD1	TRBJ2-1	-	TGTGCCAGCTCACCAAACAGGGGAGTCGTGCCGATTAACAATGAGCAGTTCTTC	CASSPNRGVVPINNEQFF
TRBV27	-	TRBJ2-5	many	TGTGCCAGCAGTTCCAGACGAACACGACAAGAGACCCAGTACTTC	CASSSRRTRQETQYF
TRBV29-1	-	TRBJ2-2	-	TGCAGCGTTGAAGAGGTATCCGGGTTAACCACCGGGGAGCTGTTTTTT	CSVEEVSGLTTGELFF
TRBV7-3	-	TRBJ1-1	many	TGTGCCAGCAGCTTAACATCCAGGGGTGAAGCTTTCTTT	CASSLTSRGEAFF
TRBV20-1	-	TRBJ1-5	many	TGCAGTGCTGGAAAAGACAGCTATACCAATCAGCCCCAGCATTTT	CSAGKDSYTNQPQHF
TRBV12-3/TRBV12-4	-	TRBJ1-5	-	TGTGCCAGCAGTCTACAAGAGGGTCAGCCCCAGCATTTT	CASSLQEGQPQHF
TRBV4-1	-	TRBJ1-1	many	TGCGCCAGCAGCACCGTAAGGGGACCAGGCACTGAAGCTTTCTTT	CASSTVRGPGTEAFF
TRBV9	TRBD2	TRBJ2-3	-	TGTGCCAGCAGCGCTGGACTAGCGGGGGCCTCTAGCACAGATACGCAGTATTTT	CASSAGLAGASSTDTQYF
TRBV4-2	-	TRBJ2-7	few	TGTGCCAGCAGCCAAGAATTTCCCCGGGGACGGATGTACTACGAGCAGTACTTC	CASSQEFPRGRMYYEQYF
TRBV20-1	-	TRBJ2-5	few	TGCAGTGCTAGAGCCCTGACGGGGAAAGAGACCCAGTACTTC	CSARALTGKETQYF
TRBV12-3/TRBV12-4	TRBD1	TRBJ2-5	many	TGTGCCAGCAGTTTTCAGCGAGGGACAGGGGGCCCTCAGTACCAAGAGACCCAGTACTTC	CASSFQRGTGGPQYQETQYF
TRBV6-5	TRBD2	TRBJ2-3	few	TGTGCCAGCAGTTCAGCGGGGGGAGGCACAGATACGCAGTATTTT	CASSSAGGGTDTQYF
TRBV13	TRBD1	TRBJ1-1	few	TGTGCCAGCAGCTTATTAAGGGTCGTGGGACAGGTGAACACTGAAGCTTTCTTT	CASSLLRVVGQVNTEAFF
TRBV7-2	-	TRBJ2-3	-	TGTGCCAGCAGCCTGAGGACTATCCTAGATACGCAGTATTTT	CASSLRTILDTQYF
TRBV5-1	-	TRBJ2-5	many	TGTGCCAGCAGTTTAGGAGAAGAGACCCAGTACTTC	CASSLGEETQYF
TRBV20-1	-	TRBJ1-1	-	TGCAGTGCTCTTCCAGGGTATAGAGGCACTGAAGCTTTCTTT	CSALPGYRGTEAFF
TRBV19	TRBD1	TRBJ1-2	few	TGTGCCAGTAGTACCGCCCGGACAGGTGGAGATGGCTACACCTTC	CASSTARTGGDGYTF
TRBV24-1	-	TRBJ1-2	many	TGTGCCACCCGACCGGGCCAGGGAATCGATGGCTACACCTTC	CATRPGQGIDGYTF
TRBV21-1	-	TRBJ2-2	-	TGTGCCAGCAGCAAAGCCTGGGGTAGCGGGGACCTAGAGAACACCGGGGAGCTGTTTTTT	CASSKAWGSGDLENTGELFF
TRBV24-1	-	TRBJ1-1	-	TGTGCCACCAGTCCTGACGTAAACACTGAAGCTTTCTTT	CATSPDVNTEAFF
TRBV2	-	TRBJ1-5	many	TGTGCCAGCAACCCGGAATTCAATCAGCCCCAGCATTTT	CASNPEFNQPQHF
TRBV5-6	-	TRBJ1-1	-	TGTGCCAGCAGCTTGTCTTACGGGGGCCGCACTGAAGCTTTCTTT	CASSLSYGGRTEAFF
TRBV2	-	TRBJ1-6	few	TGTGCCAGCGGGCGGGCGTTGACCTATAATTCACCCCTCCACTTT	CASGRALTYNSPLHF
TRBV7-9	-	TRBJ1-5	few	TGTGCCAGCAGCTCACAGGGCACTCAGCCCCAGCATTTT	CASSSQGTQPQHF
TRBV5-1	TRBD1	TRBJ2-5	many	TGCGCCAGCAGCTACACAGGGGGCCCAGAGACCCAGTACTTC	CASSYTGGPETQYF
TRBV12-3/TRBV12-4	-	TRBJ2-2	many	TGTGCCAGCAGTTTTCTGGGGCAAGACGGGGAGCTGTTTTTT	CASSFLGQDGELFF
TRBV6-5	-	TRBJ1-2	few	TGTGCCAGCAGCGAGATCATGAGCCACTATGGCTACACCTTC	CASSEIMSHYGYTF
TRBV4-3	-	TRBJ2-7	many	TGCGCCAGCAGCCTCCCACAGGGAACCTACGAGCAGTACTTC	CASSLPQGTYEQYF
TRBV5-1	-	TRBJ1-4	many	TGCGCCAGCAGCATACAACCGGGACGGAGTAATGAAAAACTGTTTTTT	CASSIQPGRSNEKLFF
TRBV5-1	-	TRBJ1-1	-	TGCGCCAGCAGCTTGGGTCCCACTGAAGCTTTCTTT	CASSLGPTEAFF
TRBV20-1	-	TRBJ1-4	-	TGCAGTGCTAGAGATGCGGGGGCTGAGAGTGAAAAACTGTTTTTT	CSARDAGAESEKLFF
TRBV19	TRBD2	TRBJ2-1	-	TGTGCCAGTAGGATAGCGGGGGGCCTCAATGAGCAGTTCTTC	CASRIAGGLNEQFF
TRBV21-1	-	TRBJ1-1	few	TGTGCCAGCAGCACCCGAAGGGCAGGGTATTCCCAAGGGACTGAAGCTTTCTTT	CASSTRRAGYSQGTEAFF
TRBV3-1	-	TRBJ2-1	-	TGTGCCAGCAGCCGGGAGAATGAGCAGTTCTTC	CASSRENEQFF
TRBV6-5	-	TRBJ2-3	many	TGTGCGACGCAGGCCTATAGGGCAGATACGCAGTATTTT	CATQAYRADTQYF
TRBV12-3/TRBV12-4	-	TRBJ2-1	many	TGTGCCAGCAGTTTAGGGGGATACAATGAGCAGTTCTTC	CASSLGGYNEQFF
TRBV6-5	TRBD1	TRBJ1-1	many	TGTGCCAGCAGTTACAGACAGGGTGAAACTGAAGCTTTCTTT	CASSYRQGETEAFF
TRBV12-3/TRBV12-4	TRBD1	TRBJ2-7	-	TGTGCCAGCATCGAAGGGACAGGGCGTCGGTACGAGCAGTACTTC	CASIEGTGRRYEQYF
TRBV7-9	TRBD1	TRBJ2-2	few	TGTGCCAGCAGCTTAGAGCGGACAGGGGCGTTGGTCGCCGGGGAGCTGTTTTTT	CASSLERTGALVAGELFF
TRBV12-3/TRBV12-4	TRBD1	TRBJ1-1	-	TGTGCCAGCAGTTCGACAGGGAGGGCGGAAGCTTTCTTT	CASSSTGRAEAFF